The clone carrying this T cell receptor beta chain was seen a few times. The sample comes from a study of T-cell reconstitution after alpha-beta-depleted transplantation in children. Unique molecular identifiers were incorporated during preparation of the TCRbeta library. TCRdb recomputed calls from the PCR reads with MiXCR, one row per CDR3 protein. The data show hundreds of thousands of distinct CDR3 sequences, with roughly a tenth seen just once and about 4.3% held by the top ten. The V and J ends lost 8 bases and 0 bases respectively, with 15 bases between them. The CDR3 spans 15 residues. The gene calls are TRBV12-3 or TRBV12-4 and TRBJ2-3; D is perhaps TRBD2 (6 bases). This sequence originates from a human donor who donated a stem cell graft to a child with acute myeloid leukemia. Sequenced material: PBMCs from the stem cell graft donor, taken from the stem cell graft. The CDR3 loop is CASGRTSMSTDTQYF. For the CDR3, the DNA is TGTGCCAGCGGGAGGACCTCGATGAGCACAGATACGCAGTATTTT.